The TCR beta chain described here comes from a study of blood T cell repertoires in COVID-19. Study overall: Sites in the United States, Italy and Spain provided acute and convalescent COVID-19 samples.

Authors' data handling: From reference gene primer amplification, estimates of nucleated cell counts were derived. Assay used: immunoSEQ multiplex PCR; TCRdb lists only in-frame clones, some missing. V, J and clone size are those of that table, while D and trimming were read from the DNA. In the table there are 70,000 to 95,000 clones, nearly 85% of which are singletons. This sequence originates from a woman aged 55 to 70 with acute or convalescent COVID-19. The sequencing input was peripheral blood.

The CDR3 loop reads CASSDNRVGGYTF. In DNA form, the CDR3 reads TGTGCCAGCAGTGACAACAGGGTGGGTGGCTACACCTTC. The rearrangement uses TRBV6-2 or TRBV6-3 and TRBJ1-2; D might be TRBD1 (6 bases). The CDR3 is 13 residues long. CDR1 and CDR2 from the germline V gene are MNHEY and SVGEGT. V was clipped by 5 bases and J by 7 bases, with 14 bases between them.